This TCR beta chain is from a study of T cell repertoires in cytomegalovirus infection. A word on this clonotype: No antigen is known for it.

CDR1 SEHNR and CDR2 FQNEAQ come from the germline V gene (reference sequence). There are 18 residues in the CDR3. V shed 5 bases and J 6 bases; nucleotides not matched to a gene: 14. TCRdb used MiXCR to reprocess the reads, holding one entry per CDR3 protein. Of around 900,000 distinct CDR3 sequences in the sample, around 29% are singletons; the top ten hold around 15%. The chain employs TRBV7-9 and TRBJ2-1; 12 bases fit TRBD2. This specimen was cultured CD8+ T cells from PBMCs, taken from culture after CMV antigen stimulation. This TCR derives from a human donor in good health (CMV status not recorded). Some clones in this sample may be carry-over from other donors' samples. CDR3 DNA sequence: TGTGCCAGCAGCCTTCCTAGCGGGGGGGCCGTAGCGGGCAATGAGCAGTTCTTC. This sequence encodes CASSLPSGGAVAGNEQFF.